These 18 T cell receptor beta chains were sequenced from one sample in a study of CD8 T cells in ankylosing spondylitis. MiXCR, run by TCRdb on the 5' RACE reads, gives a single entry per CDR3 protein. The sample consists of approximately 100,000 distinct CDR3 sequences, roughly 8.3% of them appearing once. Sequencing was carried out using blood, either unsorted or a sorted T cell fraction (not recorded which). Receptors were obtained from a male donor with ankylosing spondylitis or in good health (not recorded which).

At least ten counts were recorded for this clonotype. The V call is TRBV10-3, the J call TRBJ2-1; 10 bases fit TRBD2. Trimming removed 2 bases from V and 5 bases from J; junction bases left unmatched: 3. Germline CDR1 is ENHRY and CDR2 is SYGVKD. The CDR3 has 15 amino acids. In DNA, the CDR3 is TGTGCCATCAGTGAGGGACTAGCGGATGACAATGAGCAGTTCTTC. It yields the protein CAISEGLADDNEQFF.

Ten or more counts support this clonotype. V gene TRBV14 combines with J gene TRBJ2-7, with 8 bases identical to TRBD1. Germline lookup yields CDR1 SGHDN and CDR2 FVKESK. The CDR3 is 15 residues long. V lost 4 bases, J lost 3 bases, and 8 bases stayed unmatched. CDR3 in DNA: TGTGCCAGCAGCCCGCGACAGGGGAAAAGCTACGAGCAGTACTTC. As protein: CASSPRQGKSYEQYF.

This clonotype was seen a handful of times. The CDR3 bases are TGCGCCAGCAGCACTCCCGGGACAGCTTACAATGAGCAGTTCTTC. This gives the protein CASSTPGTAYNEQFF. The rearrangement joins TRBV5-1 to TRBJ2-1, with TRBD1 matching 7 bases. The CDR3 is 15 residues long. Trimming removed 4 bases from V and 4 bases from J; junction bases left unmatched: 8. CDR1 SGHRS and CDR2 YFSETQ come from the germline V gene.

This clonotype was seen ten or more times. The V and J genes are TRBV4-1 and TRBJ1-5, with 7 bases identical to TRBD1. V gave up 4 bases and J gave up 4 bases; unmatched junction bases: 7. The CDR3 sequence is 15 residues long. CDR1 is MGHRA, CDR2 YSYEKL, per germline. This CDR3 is CASSPTGFENQPQHF. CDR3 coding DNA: TGCGCCAGCAGCCCGACAGGGTTTGAAAATCAGCCCCAGCATTTT.

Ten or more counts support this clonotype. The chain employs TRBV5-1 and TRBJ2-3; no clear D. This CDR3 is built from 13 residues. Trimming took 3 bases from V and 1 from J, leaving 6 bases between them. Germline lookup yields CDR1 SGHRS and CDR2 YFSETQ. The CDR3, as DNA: TGCGCCAGCAGCTCTGAACGCACAGATACGCAGTATTTT. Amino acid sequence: CASSSERTDTQYF.

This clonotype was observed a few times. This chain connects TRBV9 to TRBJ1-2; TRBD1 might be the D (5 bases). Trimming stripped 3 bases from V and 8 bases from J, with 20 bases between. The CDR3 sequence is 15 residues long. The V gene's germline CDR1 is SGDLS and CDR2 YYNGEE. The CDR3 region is CASSAHRDGLRGYTF. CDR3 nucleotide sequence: TGTGCCAGCAGCGCGCACCGGGACGGCTTACGGGGCTACACCTTC.

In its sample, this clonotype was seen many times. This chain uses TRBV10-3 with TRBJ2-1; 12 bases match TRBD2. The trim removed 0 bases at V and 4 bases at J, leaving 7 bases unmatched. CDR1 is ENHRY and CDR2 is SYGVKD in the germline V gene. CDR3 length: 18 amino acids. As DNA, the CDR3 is TGTGCCATCAGTGAGTCGGGGACTAGCGGGCCAATTTACAATGAGCAGTTCTTC. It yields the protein CAISESGTSGPIYNEQFF.

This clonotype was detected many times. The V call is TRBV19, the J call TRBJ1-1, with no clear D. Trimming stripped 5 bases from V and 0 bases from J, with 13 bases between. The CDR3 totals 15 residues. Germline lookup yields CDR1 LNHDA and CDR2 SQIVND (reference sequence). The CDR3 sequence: CASSPVIPVNTEAFF. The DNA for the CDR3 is TGTGCCAGTAGTCCAGTCATACCGGTGAACACTGAAGCTTTCTTT. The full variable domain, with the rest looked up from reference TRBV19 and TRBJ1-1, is DGGITQSPKYLFRKEGQNVTLSCEQNLNHDAMYWYRQDPGQGLRLIYYSQIVNDFQKGDIAEGYSVSREKKESFPLTVTSAQKNPTAFYLCASSPVIPVNTEAFFGQGTRLTVV.

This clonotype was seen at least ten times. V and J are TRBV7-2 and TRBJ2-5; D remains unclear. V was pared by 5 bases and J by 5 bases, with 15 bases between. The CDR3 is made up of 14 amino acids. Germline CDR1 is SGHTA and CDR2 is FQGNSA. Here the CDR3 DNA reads TGTGCCAGCAGCCGAGATGATAGGGCCGAGACCCAGTACTTC. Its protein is CASSRDDRAETQYF.

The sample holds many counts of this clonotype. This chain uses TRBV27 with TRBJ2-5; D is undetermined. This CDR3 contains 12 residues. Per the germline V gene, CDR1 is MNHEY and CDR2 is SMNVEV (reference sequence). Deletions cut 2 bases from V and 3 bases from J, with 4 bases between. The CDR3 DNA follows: TGTGCCAGCAGTTTAGGGGAAGAGACCCAGTACTTC. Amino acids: CASSLGEETQYF.

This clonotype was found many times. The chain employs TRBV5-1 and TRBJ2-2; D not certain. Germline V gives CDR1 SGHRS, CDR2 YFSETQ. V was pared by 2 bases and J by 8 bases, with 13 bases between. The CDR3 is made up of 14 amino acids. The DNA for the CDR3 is TGCGCCAGCAGCTTTAGCAGCGTCCTTGGGGAGCTGTTTTTT. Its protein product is CASSFSSVLGELFF.

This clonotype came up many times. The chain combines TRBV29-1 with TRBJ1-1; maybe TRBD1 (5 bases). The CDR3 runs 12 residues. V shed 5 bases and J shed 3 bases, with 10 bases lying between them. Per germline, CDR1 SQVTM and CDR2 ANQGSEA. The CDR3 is CSVRRGDTEAFF. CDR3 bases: TGCAGCGTTCGTCGGGGGGACACTGAAGCTTTCTTT.

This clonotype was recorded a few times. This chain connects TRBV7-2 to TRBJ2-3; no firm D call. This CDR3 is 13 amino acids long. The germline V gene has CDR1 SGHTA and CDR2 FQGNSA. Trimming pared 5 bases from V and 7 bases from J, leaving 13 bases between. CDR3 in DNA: TGTGCCAGCAGCCATACCGTCAAAAATACGCAGTATTTT. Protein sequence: CASSHTVKNTQYF.

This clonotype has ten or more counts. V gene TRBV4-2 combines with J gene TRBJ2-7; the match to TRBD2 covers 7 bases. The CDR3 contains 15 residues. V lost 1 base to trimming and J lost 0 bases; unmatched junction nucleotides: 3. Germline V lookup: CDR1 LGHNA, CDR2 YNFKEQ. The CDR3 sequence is CASSQVGGLSYEQYF. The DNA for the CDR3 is TGTGCCAGCAGCCAAGTGGGAGGGCTCTCCTACGAGCAGTACTTC.

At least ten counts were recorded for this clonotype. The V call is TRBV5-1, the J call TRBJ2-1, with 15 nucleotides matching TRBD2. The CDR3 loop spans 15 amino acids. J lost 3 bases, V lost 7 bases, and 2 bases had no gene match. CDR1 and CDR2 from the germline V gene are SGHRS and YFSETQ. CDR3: CASGLAGGIYNEQFF. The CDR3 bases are TGCGCCAGCGGACTAGCGGGAGGGATCTACAATGAGCAGTTCTTC.

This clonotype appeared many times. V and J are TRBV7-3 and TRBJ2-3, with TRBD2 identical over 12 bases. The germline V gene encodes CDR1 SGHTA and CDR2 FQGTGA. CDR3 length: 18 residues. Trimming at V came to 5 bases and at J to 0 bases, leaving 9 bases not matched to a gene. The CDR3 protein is CASSTPSGGGTSTDTQYF. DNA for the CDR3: TGTGCCAGCAGCACGCCTAGCGGGGGGGGAACTAGCACAGATACGCAGTATTTT.

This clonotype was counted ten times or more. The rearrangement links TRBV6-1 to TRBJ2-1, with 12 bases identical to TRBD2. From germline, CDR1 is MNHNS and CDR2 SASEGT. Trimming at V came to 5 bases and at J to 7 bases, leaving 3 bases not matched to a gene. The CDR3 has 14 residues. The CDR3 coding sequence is TGTGCCAGCAGTCAGACTAGCGGGAGAAATGAGCAGTTCTTC. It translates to CASSQTSGRNEQFF.

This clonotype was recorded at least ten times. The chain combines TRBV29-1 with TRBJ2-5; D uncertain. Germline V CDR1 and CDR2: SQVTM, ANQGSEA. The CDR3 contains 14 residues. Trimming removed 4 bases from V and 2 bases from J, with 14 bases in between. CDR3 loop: CSVVVVNPQETQYF. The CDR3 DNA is TGCAGCGTTGTTGTTGTAAATCCGCAAGAGACCCAGTACTTC.